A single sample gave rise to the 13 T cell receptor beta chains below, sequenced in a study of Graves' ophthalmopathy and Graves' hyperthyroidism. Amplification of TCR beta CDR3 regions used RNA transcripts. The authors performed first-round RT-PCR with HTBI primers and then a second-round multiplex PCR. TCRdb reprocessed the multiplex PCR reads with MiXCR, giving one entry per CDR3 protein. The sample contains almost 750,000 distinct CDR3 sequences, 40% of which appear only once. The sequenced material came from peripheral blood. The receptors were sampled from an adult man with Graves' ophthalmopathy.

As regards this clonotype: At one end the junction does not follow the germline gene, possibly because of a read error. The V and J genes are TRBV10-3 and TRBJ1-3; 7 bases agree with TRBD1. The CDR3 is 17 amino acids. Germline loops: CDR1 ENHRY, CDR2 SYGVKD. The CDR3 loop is CASSYSRDSSSGNTIYF. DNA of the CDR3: TGTGCCAGCAGTTACTCAAGGGACAGCTCCTCTGGAAACACCATATATTTT.

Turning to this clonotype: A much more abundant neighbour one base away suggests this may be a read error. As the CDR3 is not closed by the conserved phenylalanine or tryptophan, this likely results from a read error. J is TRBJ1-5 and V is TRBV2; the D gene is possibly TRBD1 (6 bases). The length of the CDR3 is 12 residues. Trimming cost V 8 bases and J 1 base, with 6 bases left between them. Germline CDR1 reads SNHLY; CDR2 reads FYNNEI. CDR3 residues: CASGQSNQPQHL. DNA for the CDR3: TGTGCCAGCGGACAGAGCAATCAGCCCCAGCATTTA.

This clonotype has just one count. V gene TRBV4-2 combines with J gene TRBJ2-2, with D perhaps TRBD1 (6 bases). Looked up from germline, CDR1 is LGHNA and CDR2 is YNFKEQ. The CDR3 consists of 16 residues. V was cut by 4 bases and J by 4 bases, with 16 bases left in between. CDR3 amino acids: CASSLLTGRITGELFF. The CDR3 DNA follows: TGTGCCAGCAGCCTTCTGACAGGAAGGATCACCGGGGAGCTGTTTTTT.

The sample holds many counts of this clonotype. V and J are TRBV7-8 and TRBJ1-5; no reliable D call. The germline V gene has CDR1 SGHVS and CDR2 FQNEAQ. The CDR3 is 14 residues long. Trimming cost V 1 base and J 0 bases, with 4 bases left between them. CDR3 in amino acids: CASSLGDSNQPQHF. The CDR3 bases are TGTGCCAGCAGCTTAGGGGATAGCAATCAGCCCCAGCATTTT.

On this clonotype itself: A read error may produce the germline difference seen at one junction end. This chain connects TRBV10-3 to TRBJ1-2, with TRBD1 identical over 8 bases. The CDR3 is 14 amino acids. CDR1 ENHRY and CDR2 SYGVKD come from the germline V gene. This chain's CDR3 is CASSRDRGNDGYTF. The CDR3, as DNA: TGTGCCAGCAGTCGAGACAGGGGAAATGATGGCTACACCTTC.

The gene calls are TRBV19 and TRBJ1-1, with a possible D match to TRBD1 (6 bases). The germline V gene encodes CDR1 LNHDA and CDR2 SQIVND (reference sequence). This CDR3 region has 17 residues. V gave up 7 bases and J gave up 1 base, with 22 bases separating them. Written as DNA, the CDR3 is TGTGCCAGTACCCCGGGACACGGGGGCGCGTCGAACACTGAAGCTTTCTTT. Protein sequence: CASTPGHGGASNTEAFF.

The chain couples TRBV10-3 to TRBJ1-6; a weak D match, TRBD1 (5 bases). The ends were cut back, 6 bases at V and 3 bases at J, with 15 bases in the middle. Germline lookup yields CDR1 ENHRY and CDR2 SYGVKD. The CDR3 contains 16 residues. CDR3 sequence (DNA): TGTGCCATCAGGGCCGCTAGGGGTAACTATAATTCACCCCTCCACTTT. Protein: CAIRAARGNYNSPLHF.

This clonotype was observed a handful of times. CDR3 residues: CASSFLISNTEAFF. As DNA, the CDR3 is TGTGCCAGTAGCTTCCTGATTTCGAACACTGAAGCTTTCTTT. The J gene is TRBJ1-1, the V gene TRBV19; D unresolved. V was cut by 6 bases and J by 1 base, with 12 bases left in between. The CDR3 runs 14 residues. The germline V gene has CDR1 LNHDA and CDR2 SQIVND (reference sequence).

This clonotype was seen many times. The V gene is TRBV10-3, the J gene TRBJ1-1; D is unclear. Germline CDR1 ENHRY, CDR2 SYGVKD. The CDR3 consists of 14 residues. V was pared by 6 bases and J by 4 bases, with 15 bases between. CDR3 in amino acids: CAISVKGWGTEAFF. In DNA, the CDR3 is TGTGCCATCAGCGTTAAGGGATGGGGCACTGAAGCTTTCTTT.

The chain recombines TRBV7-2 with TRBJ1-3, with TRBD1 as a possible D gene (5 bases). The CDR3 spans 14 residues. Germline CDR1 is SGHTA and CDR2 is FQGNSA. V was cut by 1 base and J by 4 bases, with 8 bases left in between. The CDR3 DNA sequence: TGTGCCAGCAGCTTAGACCGGGGGGGAAACACCATATATTTT. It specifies CASSLDRGGNTIYF.

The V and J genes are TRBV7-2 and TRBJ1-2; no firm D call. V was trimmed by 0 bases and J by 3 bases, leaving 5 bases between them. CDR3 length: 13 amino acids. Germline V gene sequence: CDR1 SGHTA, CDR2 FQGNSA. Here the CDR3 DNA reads TGTGCCAGCAGCTTAGCGGGTCACTATGGCTACACCTTC. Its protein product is CASSLAGHYGYTF.

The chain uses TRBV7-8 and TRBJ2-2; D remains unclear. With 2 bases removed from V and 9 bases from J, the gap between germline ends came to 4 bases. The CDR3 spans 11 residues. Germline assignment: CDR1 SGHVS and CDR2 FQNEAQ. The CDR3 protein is CASSLYRELFF. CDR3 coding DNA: TGTGCCAGCAGCTTATATAGGGAGCTGTTTTTT.

CDR3 loop: CAWRMGLEAFF. The CDR3 DNA is TGTGCCTGGAGGATGGGTCTGGAAGCTTTCTTT. V is TRBV30 and J is TRBJ1-1; no definite D call. This CDR3 contains 11 residues. Germline-derived CDR1 and CDR2 are GTSNPN and SVGIG (reference sequence). Between the trimmed V and J ends, which lost 3 bases and 8 bases, there was a span of 10 bases. Using reference TRBV30 and TRBJ1-1 for the parts outside the CDR3, the full variable domain is SQTIHQWPATLVQPVGSPLSLECTVEGTSNPNLYWYRQAAGRGLQLLFYSVGIGQISSEVPQNLSASRPQDRQFILSSKKLLLSDSGFYLCAWRMGLEAFFGQGTRLTVV.